This T cell receptor (beta chain) was sequenced in a study of cytomegalovirus exposure and HLA in healthy donors. As for the study in general: Of several hundred genotyped donors, roughly 81% grouped in the Caucasian-associated ancestry cluster. Overall study findings and caveats: Clonal expansion was found to be greater in HLA-associated TCR beta chains than in equally common others in a later analysis. Through in vitro validation, three CMV-associated chains were shown to be specific for CMV antigens.

The PCR used 60 Vbeta and 13 Jbeta primers. The protocol was immunoSEQ multiplex PCR, while the TCRdb copy is restricted to in-frame clones and leaves out a portion. This repertoire shows 150,000 to 180,000 clones, 74% found once; its top ten account for roughly 2%. This clone occurred once. The antigen remains undetermined. Sequencing was carried out using PBMCs. This clonotype was obtained from a man aged 30 to 45 in good health and CMV-seronegative.

The CDR3 spells CASSSGLELDEQFF. The CDR3 region has the DNA TGCGCCAGCAGCTCAGGACTAGAATTGGATGAGCAGTTCTTC. The chain uses TRBV5-1 and TRBJ2-1, with TRBD2 matching over 7 bases. Germline V CDR1 and CDR2: SGHRS, YFSETQ. V was pared by 3 bases and J by 8 bases, with 8 bases of the junction left unmatched. The CDR3 is made up of 14 amino acids. Full variable domain (remainder filled in from reference TRBV5-1 and TRBJ2-1): KAGVTQTPRYLIKTRGQQVTLSCSPISGHRSVSWYQQTPGQGLQFLFEYFSETQRNKGNFPGRFSGRQFSNSRSEMNVSTLELGDSALYLCASSSGLELDEQFFGPGTRLTVL.